The source of this T cell receptor beta chain is a study of cytomegalovirus exposure and HLA in healthy donors. Looking at the study overall: Some 200 million T cells yielded 90 million to 130 million unique TCR beta sequences in earlier analysis.

This clone has more than one count but fewer than ten. Antigen unknown. Study-wide findings and caveats: Some TCR beta chains (roughly 160 of them) were listed as cytomegalovirus-associated. TCR beta sequences reportedly predicted most subjects' HLA-A and HLA-B alleles accurately.

It was healthy bone marrow donors who served as donors. Trimming stripped 3 bases from V and 8 bases from J, with 13 bases between. Germline CDR1 ENHRY, CDR2 SYGVKD. This CDR3 spans 13 amino acids. The PCR used 60 Vbeta and 13 Jbeta primers. Method: immunoSEQ multiplex PCR; TCRdb's copy keeps in-frame clones and lacks some. The sample lists roughly 150,000 clones, roughly four fifths occurring once. The gene calls are TRBV10-3 and TRBJ1-2, with a tentative D call TRBD1 (6 bases). Sequenced input: PBMCs. The sequence was obtained from a male donor in good health and CMV-seropositive. The CDR3 spells CAISETGSRGYTF. As DNA, the CDR3 is TGTGCCATCAGTGAAACAGGGAGTAGAGGCTACACCTTC.